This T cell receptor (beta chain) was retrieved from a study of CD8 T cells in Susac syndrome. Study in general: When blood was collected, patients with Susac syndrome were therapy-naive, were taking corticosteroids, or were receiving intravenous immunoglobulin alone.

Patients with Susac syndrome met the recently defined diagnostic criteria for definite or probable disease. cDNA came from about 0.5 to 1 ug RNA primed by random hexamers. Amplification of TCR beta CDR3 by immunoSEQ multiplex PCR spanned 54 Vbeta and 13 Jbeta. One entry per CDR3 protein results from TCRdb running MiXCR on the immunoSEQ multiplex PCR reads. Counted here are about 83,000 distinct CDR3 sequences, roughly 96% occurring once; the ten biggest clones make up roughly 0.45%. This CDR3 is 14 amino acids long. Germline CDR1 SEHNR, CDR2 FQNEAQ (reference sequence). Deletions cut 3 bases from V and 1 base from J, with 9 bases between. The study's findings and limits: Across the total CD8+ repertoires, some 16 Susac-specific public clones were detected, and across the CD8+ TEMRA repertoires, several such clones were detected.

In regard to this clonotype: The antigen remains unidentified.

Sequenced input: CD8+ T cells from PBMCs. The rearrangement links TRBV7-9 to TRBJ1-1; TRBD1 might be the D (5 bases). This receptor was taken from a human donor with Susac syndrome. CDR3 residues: CASSFGGTNTEAFF. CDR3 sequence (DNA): TGTGCCAGCAGCTTCGGGGGAACGAACACTGAAGCTTTCTTT.